Described below is a single T cell receptor (beta chain) sequence and its context. The V end lost 5 bases, the J end lost 7 bases, and 15 bases lay between the germline ends. The V gene's germline CDR1 is MDHEN and CDR2 SYDVKM. This CDR3 region has 13 residues. Under the authors' procedure: Reference gene primers were amplified, and this amplification served to estimate nucleated cell counts. Sequencing used immunoSEQ multiplex PCR; TCRdb keeps in-frame clones, though not all of them. From that table come the V and J calls and clone size; the DNA was used to work out D and trimming. The sample lists about 140,000 clones; approximately 86% were seen once. These data belong to a study of blood T cell repertoires in COVID-19. Overall study: Acute and convalescent COVID-19 specimens originated in the United States, Italy and Spain. The analysed material was cDNA or gDNA that came from T cells, B-cell-depleted T cells, or PBMCs.

The receptor comes from a human donor in a cohort sampled during active COVID-19. V gene TRBV28 combines with J gene TRBJ2-7; no clear D gene. The sample comprised peripheral blood. The CDR3 DNA follows: TGTGCCAGCAGTACAAATTGGATGGAGGAGCAGTACTTC. This sequence encodes CASSTNWMEEQYF.